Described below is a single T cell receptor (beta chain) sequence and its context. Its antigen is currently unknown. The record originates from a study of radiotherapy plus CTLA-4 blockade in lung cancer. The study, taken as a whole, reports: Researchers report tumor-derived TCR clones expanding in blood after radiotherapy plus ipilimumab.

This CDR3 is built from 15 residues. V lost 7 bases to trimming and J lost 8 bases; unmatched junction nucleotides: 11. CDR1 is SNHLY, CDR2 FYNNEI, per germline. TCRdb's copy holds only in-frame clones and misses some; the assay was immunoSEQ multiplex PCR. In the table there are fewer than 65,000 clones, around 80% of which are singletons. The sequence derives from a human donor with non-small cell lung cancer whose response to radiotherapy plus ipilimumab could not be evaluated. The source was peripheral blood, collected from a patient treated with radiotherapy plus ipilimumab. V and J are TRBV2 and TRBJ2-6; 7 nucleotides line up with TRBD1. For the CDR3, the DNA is TGTGCCAGCATTACTGACAGGGTGGGAACCAACGTCCTGACTTTC. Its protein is CASITDRVGTNVLTF. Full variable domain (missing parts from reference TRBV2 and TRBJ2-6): EPEVTQTPSHQVTQMGQEVILRCVPISNHLYFYWYRQILGQKVEFLVSFYNNEISEKSEIFDDQFSVERPDGSNFTLKIRSTKLEDSAMYFCASITDRVGTNVLTFGAGSRLTVL.